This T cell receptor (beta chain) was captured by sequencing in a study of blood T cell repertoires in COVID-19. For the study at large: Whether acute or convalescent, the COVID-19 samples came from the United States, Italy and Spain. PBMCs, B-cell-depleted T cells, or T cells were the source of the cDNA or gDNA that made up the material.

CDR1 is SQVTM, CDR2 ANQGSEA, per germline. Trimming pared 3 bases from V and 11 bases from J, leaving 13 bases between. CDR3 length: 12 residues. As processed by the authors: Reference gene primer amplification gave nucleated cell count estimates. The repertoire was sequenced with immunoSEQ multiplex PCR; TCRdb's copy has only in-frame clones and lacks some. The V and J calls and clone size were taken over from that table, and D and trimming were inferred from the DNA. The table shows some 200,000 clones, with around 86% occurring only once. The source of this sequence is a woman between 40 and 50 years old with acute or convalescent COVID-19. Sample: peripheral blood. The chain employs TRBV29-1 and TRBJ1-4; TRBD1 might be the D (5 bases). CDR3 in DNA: TGCAGCGTTGAGGGGGGTGTGGGGAAACTGTTTTTT. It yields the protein CSVEGGVGKLFF.